This TCR beta chain was sequenced for a study of blood T cells in healthy people across ages. Germline V CDR1 and CDR2: MNHNS, SASEGT. This CDR3 has 15 amino acids. V was trimmed by 3 bases and J by 0 bases, leaving 12 bases between them. A second PCR, run for about 6 to 11 cycles, used a sample-barcoded 5' primer plus a J-beta primer mix. TCRdb re-derived calls from the 5' RACE reads in MiXCR, one entry per CDR3 protein. The repertoire consists of about 940,000 distinct CDR3 sequences, with roughly 52% occurring once and the leading ten covering around an eighth. This sequence originates from a young man in good health. The sample taken for sequencing was blood. This chain joins TRBV6-1 and TRBJ2-7; D remains ambiguous. As DNA, the CDR3 is TGTGCCAGCAGTGACCGCCAGAAAAGCTCCTACGAGCAGTACTTC. It encodes CASSDRQKSSYEQYF.